This T cell receptor beta chain was recorded in a study of T cells in Graves' hyperthyroidism and ophthalmopathy. Study outcomes and limitations: Most clonotypes expanded in the thyroid (above 0.001) were also present in blood.

In its sample, this clonotype was seen many times. Its specificity is not known. TCR beta CDR3 region amplification was performed from RNA transcripts. The HTBI primer set was used in a first-round RT-PCR of the TCR CDR3. One entry per CDR3 protein, called by TCRdb with MiXCR from the multiplex PCR reads. The profile covers 500,000 or so distinct CDR3 sequences, with 17% appearing a single time and approximately 18% taken by the ten largest. Disease duration was under 3 months in the ophthalmopathy patients, who also had a Clinical Activity Score of at least 3 and a NOSPECS grade of at least 4. Exclusion of a patient resulted from uncontrolled infection, other autoimmune disease, pregnancy or lactation. This CDR3 is built from 17 residues. Trimming removed 5 bases from V and 4 bases from J; junction bases left unmatched: 11. Germline CDR1 and CDR2: SNHLY and FYNNEI.

The chain is built from TRBV2 and TRBJ1-2; the match to TRBD1 covers 12 bases. The receptor's source is a woman between 18 and 29 years old with Graves' ophthalmopathy. The sample comprised blood. The CDR3 spells CASSRTSGTGGSYGYTF. For the CDR3, the DNA is TGTGCCAGCAGTCGTACTTCCGGGACAGGGGGCTCCTATGGCTACACCTTC.